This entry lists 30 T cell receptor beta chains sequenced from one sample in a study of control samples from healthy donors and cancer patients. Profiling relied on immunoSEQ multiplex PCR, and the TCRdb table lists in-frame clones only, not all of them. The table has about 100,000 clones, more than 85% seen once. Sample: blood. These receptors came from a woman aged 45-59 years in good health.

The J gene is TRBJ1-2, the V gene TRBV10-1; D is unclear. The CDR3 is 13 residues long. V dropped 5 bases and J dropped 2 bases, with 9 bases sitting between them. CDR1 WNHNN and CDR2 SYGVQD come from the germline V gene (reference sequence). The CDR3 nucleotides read TGCGCCAGCAGTTCGGACCTGAACTATGGCTACACCTTC. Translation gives CASSSDLNYGYTF.

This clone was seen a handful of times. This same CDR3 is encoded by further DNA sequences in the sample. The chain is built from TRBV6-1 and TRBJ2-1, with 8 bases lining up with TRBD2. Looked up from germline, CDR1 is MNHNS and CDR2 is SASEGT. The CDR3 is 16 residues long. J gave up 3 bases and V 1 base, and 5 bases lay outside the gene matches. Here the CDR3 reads CASSEGAGGLYNEQFF. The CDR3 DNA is TGTGCCAGCAGTGAAGGGGCGGGGGGCCTCTACAATGAGCAGTTCTTC.

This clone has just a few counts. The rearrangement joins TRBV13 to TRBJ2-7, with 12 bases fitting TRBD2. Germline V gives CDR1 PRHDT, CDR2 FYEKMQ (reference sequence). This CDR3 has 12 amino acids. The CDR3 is CASSSRTSGTHV. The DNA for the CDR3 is TGTGCCAGCAGCTCACGGACTAGCGGGACGCACGTC.

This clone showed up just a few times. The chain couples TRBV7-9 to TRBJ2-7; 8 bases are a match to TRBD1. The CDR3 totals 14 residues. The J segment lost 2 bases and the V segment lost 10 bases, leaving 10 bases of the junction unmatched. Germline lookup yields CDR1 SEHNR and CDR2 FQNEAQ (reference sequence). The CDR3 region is CATTESGQAYEQYF. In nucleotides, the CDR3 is TGTGCCACTACAGAGTCGGGACAGGCCTACGAGCAGTACTTC.

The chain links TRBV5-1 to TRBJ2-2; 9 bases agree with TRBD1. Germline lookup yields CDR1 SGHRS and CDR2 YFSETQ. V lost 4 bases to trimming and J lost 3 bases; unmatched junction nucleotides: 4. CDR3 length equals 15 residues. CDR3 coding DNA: TGCGCCAGCAGCACGGACAGGGGTGACACCGGGGAGCTGTTTTTT. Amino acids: CASSTDRGDTGELFF.

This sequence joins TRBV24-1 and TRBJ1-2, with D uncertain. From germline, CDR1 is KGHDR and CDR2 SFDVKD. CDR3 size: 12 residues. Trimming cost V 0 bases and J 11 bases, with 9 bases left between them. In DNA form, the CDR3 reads TGTGCCACCAGTGATTTGAGCAGAGAGTACACCTTC. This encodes CATSDLSREYTF.

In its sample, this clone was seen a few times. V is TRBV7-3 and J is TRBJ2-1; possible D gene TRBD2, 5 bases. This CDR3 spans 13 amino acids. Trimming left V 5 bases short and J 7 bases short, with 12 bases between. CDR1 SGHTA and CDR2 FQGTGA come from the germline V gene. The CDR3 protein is CASSLGLGNEQFF. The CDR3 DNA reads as TGTGCCAGCAGCCTAGGACTTGGGAATGAGCAGTTCTTC.

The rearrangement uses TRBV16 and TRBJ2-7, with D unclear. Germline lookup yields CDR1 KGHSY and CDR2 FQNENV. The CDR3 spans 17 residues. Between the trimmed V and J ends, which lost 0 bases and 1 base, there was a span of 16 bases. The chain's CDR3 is CASSQSITVPSSYEQYF. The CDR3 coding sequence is TGTGCCAGCAGCCAATCGATAACAGTTCCCTCTTCCTACGAGCAGTACTTC.

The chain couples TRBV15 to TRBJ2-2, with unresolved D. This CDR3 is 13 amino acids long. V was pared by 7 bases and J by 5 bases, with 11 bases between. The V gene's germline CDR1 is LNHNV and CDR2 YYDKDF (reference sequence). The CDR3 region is CATKSSRTGELFF. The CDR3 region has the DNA TGTGCCACCAAGAGCAGCCGTACCGGGGAGCTGTTTTTT.

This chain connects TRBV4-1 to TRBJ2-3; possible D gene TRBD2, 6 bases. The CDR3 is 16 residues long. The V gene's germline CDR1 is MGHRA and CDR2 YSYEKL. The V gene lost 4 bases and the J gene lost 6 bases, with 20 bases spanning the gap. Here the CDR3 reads CASSPLASAGLDTQYF. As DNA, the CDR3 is TGCGCCAGCAGCCCCCTCGCTAGCGCTGGTTTGGATACGCAGTATTTT.

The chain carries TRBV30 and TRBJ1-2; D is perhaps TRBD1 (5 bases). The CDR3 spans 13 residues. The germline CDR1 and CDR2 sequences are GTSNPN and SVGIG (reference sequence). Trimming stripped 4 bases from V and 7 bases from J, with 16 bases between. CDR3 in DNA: TGTGCCTGGACCGAGGTTGGGGGAGGTGGCTACACCTTC. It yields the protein CAWTEVGGGGYTF.

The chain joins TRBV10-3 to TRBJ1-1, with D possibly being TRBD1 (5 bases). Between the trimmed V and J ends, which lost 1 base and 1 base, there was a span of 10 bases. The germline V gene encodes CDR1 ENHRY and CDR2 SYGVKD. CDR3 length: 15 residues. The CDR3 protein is CAISEFTGANTEAFF. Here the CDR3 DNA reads TGTGCCATCAGTGAGTTCACAGGAGCGAACACTGAAGCTTTCTTT.

The CDR3 sequence is CASSPGGLRASNEQFF. The CDR3 DNA sequence: TGTGCCAGCAGCCCCGGAGGACTCCGGGCCTCCAATGAGCAGTTCTTC. The V and J genes are TRBV7-2 and TRBJ2-1, with D possibly being TRBD2 (5 bases). V lost 5 bases and J 6 bases, leaving 20 bases between the germline ends. Germline V gene data show CDR1 as SGHTA and CDR2 as FQGNSA. CDR3 length: 16 residues.

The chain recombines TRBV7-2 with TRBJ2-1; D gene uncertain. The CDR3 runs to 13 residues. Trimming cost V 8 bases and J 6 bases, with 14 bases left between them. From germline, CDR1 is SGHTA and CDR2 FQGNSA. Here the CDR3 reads CASGLTAPNEQFF. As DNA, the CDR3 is TGTGCCAGCGGGCTTACTGCGCCCAATGAGCAGTTCTTC.

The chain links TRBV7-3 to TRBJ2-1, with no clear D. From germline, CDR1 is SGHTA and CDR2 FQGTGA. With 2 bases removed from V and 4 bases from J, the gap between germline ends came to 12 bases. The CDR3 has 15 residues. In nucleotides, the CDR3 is TGTGCCAGCAGCTTAGTACTCGCGGCGTACAATGAGCAGTTCTTC. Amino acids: CASSLVLAAYNEQFF.

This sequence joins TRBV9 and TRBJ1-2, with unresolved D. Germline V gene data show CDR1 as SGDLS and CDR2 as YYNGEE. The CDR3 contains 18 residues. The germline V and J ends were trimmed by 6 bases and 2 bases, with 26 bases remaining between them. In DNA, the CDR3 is TGTGCCAGCAACTCGGGCCCGGGTATGCAGGCCCCAAACTATGGCTACACCTTC. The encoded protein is CASNSGPGMQAPNYGYTF.

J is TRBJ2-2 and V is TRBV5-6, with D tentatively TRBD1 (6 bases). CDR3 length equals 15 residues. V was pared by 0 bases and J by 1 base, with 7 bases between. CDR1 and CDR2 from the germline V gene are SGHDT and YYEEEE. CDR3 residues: CASSLVGQNTGELFF. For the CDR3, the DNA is TGTGCCAGCAGCTTGGTGGGACAGAACACCGGGGAGCTGTTTTTT.

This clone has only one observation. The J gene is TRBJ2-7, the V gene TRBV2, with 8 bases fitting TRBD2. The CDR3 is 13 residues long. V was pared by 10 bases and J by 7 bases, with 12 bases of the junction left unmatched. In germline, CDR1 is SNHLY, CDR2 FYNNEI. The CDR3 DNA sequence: TGTGCCACCCAAGCGGGAGTCAGTGGGGAGCAGTACGTC. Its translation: CATQAGVSGEQYV.

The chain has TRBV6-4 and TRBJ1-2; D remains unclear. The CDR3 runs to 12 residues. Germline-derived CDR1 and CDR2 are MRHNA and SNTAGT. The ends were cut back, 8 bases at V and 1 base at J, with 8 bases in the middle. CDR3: CASRQSNYGYTF. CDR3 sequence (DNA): TGTGCCAGCCGGCAGAGTAACTATGGCTACACCTTC.

CDR3 sequence (DNA): TGTGCCAGCAGCGTAGTAGGGGGGGACTATTACGGGCAGTACGTC. Protein sequence: CASSVVGGDYYGQYV. The V call is TRBV9, the J call TRBJ2-7, with a tentative D call TRBD2 (7 bases). This CDR3 is built from 15 residues. Germline CDR1 SGDLS, CDR2 YYNGEE.

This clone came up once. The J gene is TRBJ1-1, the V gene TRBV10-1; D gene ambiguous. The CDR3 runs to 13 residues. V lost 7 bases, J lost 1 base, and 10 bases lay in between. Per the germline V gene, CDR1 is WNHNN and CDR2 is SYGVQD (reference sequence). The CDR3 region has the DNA TGCGCCAGCACCGCGGACGAGAACACTGAAGCTTTCTTT. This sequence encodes CASTADENTEAFF.

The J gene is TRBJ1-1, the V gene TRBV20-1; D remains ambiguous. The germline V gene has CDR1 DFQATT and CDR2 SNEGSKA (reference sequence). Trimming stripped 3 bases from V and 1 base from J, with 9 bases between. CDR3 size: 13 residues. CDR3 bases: TGCAGTGCTAGTGCAGGAGGGAACACTGAAGCTTTCTTT. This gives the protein CSASAGGNTEAFF.

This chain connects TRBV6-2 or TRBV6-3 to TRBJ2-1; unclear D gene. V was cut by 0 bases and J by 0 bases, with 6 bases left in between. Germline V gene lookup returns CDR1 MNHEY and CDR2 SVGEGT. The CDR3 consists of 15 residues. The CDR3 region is CASSYSDNSYNEQFF. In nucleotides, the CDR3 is TGTGCCAGCAGTTACTCCGACAACTCCTACAATGAGCAGTTCTTC.

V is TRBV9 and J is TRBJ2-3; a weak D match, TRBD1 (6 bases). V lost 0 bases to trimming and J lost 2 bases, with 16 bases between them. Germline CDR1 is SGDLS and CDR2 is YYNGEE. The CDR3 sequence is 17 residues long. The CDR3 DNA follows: TGTGCCAGCAGCGTAGGTATCTTACAGGGCAACACAGATACGCAGTATTTT. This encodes CASSVGILQGNTDTQYF.

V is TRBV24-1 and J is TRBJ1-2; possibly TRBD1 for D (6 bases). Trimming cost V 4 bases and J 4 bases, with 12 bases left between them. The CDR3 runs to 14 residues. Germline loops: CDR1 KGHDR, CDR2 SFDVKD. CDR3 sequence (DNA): TGTGCCACCAGTGACCCCGGGACAACCTATGGCTACACCTTC. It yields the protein CATSDPGTTYGYTF.

CDR3 DNA sequence: TGTGCCAGCAGTCTTCGGACTTCCTACAATGAGCAGTTCTTC. Translation gives CASSLRTSYNEQFF. The V and J genes are TRBV6-2 or TRBV6-3 and TRBJ2-1; D possibly corresponds to TRBD2 (5 bases). CDR1 is MNHEY and CDR2 is SVGEGT in the germline V gene. The CDR3 contains 14 residues. Trimming removed 5 bases from V and 1 base from J, with 9 bases in between.

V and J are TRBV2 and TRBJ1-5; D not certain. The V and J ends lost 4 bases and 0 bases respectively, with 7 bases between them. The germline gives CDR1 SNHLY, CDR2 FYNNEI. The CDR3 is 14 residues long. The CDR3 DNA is TGTGCCAGCAGTGGGCAGATTAGCAATCAGCCCCAGCATTTT. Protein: CASSGQISNQPQHF.

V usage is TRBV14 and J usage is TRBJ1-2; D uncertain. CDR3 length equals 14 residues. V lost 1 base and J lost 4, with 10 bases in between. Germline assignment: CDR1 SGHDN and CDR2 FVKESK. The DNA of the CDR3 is TGTGCCAGCAGCCAAGTGGAGCATGGCTATGGCTACACCTTC. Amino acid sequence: CASSQVEHGYGYTF.

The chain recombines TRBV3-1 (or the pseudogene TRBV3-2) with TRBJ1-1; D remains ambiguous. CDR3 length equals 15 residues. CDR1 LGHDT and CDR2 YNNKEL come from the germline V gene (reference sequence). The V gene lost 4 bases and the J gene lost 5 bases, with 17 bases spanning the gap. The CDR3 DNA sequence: TGTGCCAGCAGCCGGATCACGGGTGGAGGAACTGAAGCTTTCTTT. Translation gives CASSRITGGGTEAFF.

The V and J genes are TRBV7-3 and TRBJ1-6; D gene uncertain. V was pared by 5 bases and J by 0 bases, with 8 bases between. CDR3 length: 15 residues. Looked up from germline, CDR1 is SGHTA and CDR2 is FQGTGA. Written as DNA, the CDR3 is TGTGCCAGCAGCCAAGATAGCTCCTATAATTCACCCCTCCACTTT. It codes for CASSQDSSYNSPLHF. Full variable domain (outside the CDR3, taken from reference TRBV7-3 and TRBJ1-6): GAGVSQTPSNKVTEKGKYVELRCDPISGHTALYWYRQSLGQGPEFLIYFQGTGAADDSGLPNDRFFAVRPEGSVSTLKIQRTERGDSAVYLCASSQDSSYNSPLHFGNGTRLTVT.